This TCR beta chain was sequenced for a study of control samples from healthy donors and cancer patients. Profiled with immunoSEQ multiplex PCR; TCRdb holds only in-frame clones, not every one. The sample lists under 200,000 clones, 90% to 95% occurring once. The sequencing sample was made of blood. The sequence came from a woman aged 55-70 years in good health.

Here the CDR3 DNA reads TGTGCCAGCAGCTTAGCGGACAATTCCTATAATTCACCCCTCCACTTT. This sequence encodes CASSLADNSYNSPLHF. The chain links TRBV7-6 to TRBJ1-6; D might be TRBD1 (5 bases). The CDR3 totals 16 residues. Germline values: CDR1 SGHVS, CDR2 FNYEAQ. V lost 0 bases, J lost 1 base, and 7 bases lay in between.